These 26 T cell receptor beta chains came from one sample sequenced in a study of beta chain features in type 1 diabetes. As every portion of the isolated RNA was reverse transcribed, the sequencing read expressed TCRB transcripts. Clones were read by immunoSEQ multiplex PCR, and TCRdb kept only the in-frame ones, dropping some. The sample lists 310,000 or so clones; around 7.6% were seen once. Sequenced input: central memory CD4+ T cells from blood. These receptors all stem from a woman aged 18-29 years in good health.

CDR3 residues: CASSLGLEFLGTQYF. In nucleotides, the CDR3 is TGTGCCAGCAGCTTGGGCCTAGAATTCTTGGGTACGCAGTATTTT. V is TRBV7-2 and J is TRBJ2-3, with no clear D. CDR3 length: 15 residues. Between the trimmed V and J ends, which lost 3 bases and 8 bases, there was a span of 18 bases. Looked up from germline, CDR1 is SGHTA and CDR2 is FQGNSA.

This clone occurred a few times. The chain links TRBV4-3 to TRBJ1-4; 8 nucleotides agree with TRBD1. In germline, CDR1 is LGHNA, CDR2 YSLEER. V trimming: 4 bases; J trimming: 8 bases; junction bases outside the gene matches: 9. The CDR3 contains 15 residues. Here the CDR3 DNA reads TGCGCCAGCAGCCCCTCGCAGGGGGCCGGAGAAAAACTGTTTTTT. It codes for CASSPSQGAGEKLFF.

The chain joins TRBV6-5 to TRBJ2-7; 7 nucleotides line up with TRBD1. Trimming at V came to 3 bases and at J to 2 bases, leaving 1 base not matched to a gene. CDR1 is MNHEY and CDR2 is SVGAGI in the germline V gene. This CDR3 has 13 amino acids. The CDR3, as DNA: TGTGCCAGCAGTTATACAGGGGCCTACGAGCAGTACTTC. Translating it yields CASSYTGAYEQYF.

A few counts support this clone. A clone one base away is much larger, so this may be a read error. This chain joins TRBV6-5 and TRBJ2-7; 8 bases align to TRBD1. Germline values: CDR1 MNHEY, CDR2 SVGAGI. This CDR3 is 12 amino acids long. V shed 7 bases and J 2 bases; nucleotides not matched to a gene: 1. The CDR3 here is CASTQGAYEQYF. CDR3 in DNA: TGTGCCAGCACACAGGGGGCCTACGAGCAGTACTTC.

The sample holds many counts of this clone. The genes are TRBV7-2 and TRBJ1-2, with a weak D call TRBD1 (5 bases). The CDR3 runs to 15 residues. In germline, CDR1 is SGHTA, CDR2 FQGNSA. Between the trimmed V and J ends, which lost 1 base and 0 bases, there was a span of 9 bases. The CDR3 loop is CASSLEATANYGYTF. CDR3 coding DNA: TGTGCCAGCAGCTTAGAGGCGACAGCTAACTATGGCTACACCTTC. Based on the CDR3 plus reference TRBV7-2 and TRBJ1-2, the full variable domain is GAGVSQSPSNKVTEKGKDVELRCDPISGHTALYWYRQSLGQGLEFLIYFQGNSAPDKSGLPSDRFSAERTGGSVSTLTIQRTQQEDSAVYLCASSLEATANYGYTFGSGTRLTVV.

This clone has a handful of counts. V gene TRBV10-3 combines with J gene TRBJ1-3, with 8 bases identical to TRBD1. The trim removed 7 bases at V and 0 bases at J, leaving 5 bases unmatched. This CDR3 region has 15 residues. CDR1 and CDR2 from the germline V gene are ENHRY and SYGVKD. The CDR3 DNA sequence: TGTGCCATCACCCCCGGACAGGGCTCTGGAAACACCATATATTTT. Translating gives CAITPGQGSGNTIYF.

The chain joins TRBV28 to TRBJ1-2; tentative D call: TRBD1 (5 bases). CDR1 is MDHEN, CDR2 SYDVKM, per germline. Deletions cut 5 bases from V and 4 bases from J, with 23 bases between. The length of the CDR3 is 17 residues. In DNA form, the CDR3 reads TGTGCCAGCAGTCCGATATCCCCCCCACAGGTGTTCTATGGCTACACCTTC. Translated: CASSPISPPQVFYGYTF.

The chain combines TRBV15 with TRBJ2-7; perhaps TRBD2 as D (6 bases). V dropped 1 base and J dropped 3 bases, with 19 bases sitting between them. CDR3 length: 17 amino acids. In germline, CDR1 is LNHNV, CDR2 YYDKDF (reference sequence). For the CDR3, the DNA is TGTGCCACCAGCAGAGTAGACGGGAGAAGAGTCGGCTACGAGCAGTACTTC. Translated: CATSRVDGRRVGYEQYF. Using reference TRBV15 and TRBJ2-7 for the parts outside the CDR3, the full variable domain is DAMVIQNPRYQVTQFGKPVTLSCSQTLNHNVMYWYQQKSSQAPKLLFHYYDKDFNNEADTPDNFQSRRPNTSFCFLDIRSPGLGDTAMYLCATSRVDGRRVGYEQYFGPGTRLTVT.

This clone showed up many times. V usage is TRBV5-4 and J usage is TRBJ1-2; the match to TRBD1 covers 12 bases. The CDR3 extends over 14 amino acids. Germline CDR1 and CDR2: SGHNT and YYREEE (reference sequence). V dropped 4 bases and J dropped 7; count of bases not matched to a gene: 5. The CDR3, as DNA: TGTGCCAGCAGCCCAGGGACAGGGGGCCTTGGCTACACCTTC. Residues: CASSPGTGGLGYTF.

This CDR3 is CASSLVGTATQETQYF. The DNA of the CDR3 is TGCGCCAGCAGCTTGGTGGGGACAGCCACCCAAGAGACCCAGTACTTC. V and J are TRBV5-1 and TRBJ2-5, with 7 bases matching TRBD1. Trimming cost V 0 bases and J 1 base; bases outside gene matches: 6. The CDR3 has 16 amino acids. CDR1 is SGHRS, CDR2 YFSETQ, per germline.

This clone was seen a few times. The chain employs TRBV5-4 and TRBJ2-5; TRBD2 matches 15 bases. The CDR3 has 16 residues. Per germline, CDR1 SGHNT and CDR2 YYREEE (reference sequence). After removal of 4 bases from V and 2 bases from J, the junction contained 3 bases not matched to a gene. The CDR3 loop is CASSVGLAGGQETQYF. The CDR3 nucleotides read TGTGCCAGCAGCGTCGGACTAGCGGGAGGGCAAGAGACCCAGTACTTC.

The table lists this clone with a few counts. The chain is built from TRBV5-1 and TRBJ1-1; 7 bases agree with TRBD1. This CDR3 has 13 residues. Germline V lookup: CDR1 SGHRS, CDR2 YFSETQ. The V and J ends lost 4 bases and 6 bases, in that order; junction bases with no gene match: 6. CDR3 in amino acids: CASSPTGDSEAFF. Here the CDR3 DNA reads TGCGCCAGCAGCCCAACAGGGGACTCTGAAGCTTTCTTT.

Only a few counts were recorded for this clone. The chain uses TRBV10-3 and TRBJ2-7, with D tentatively TRBD1 (6 bases). V was clipped by 2 bases and J by 3 bases, with 20 bases between them. This CDR3 is 17 amino acids long. The germline V gene has CDR1 ENHRY and CDR2 SYGVKD. CDR3 in amino acids: CAISEHQGGGSGYEQYF. The CDR3 DNA reads as TGTGCCATCAGTGAGCACCAAGGGGGTGGGAGTGGCTACGAGCAGTACTTC.

This clone was seen only a few times. The chain combines TRBV10-3 with TRBJ2-5; 10 bases match TRBD2. CDR3 length: 15 amino acids. The ends lost 3 bases at V and 4 bases at J; junction bases unmatched: 5. From germline, CDR1 is ENHRY and CDR2 SYGVKD. CDR3 DNA: TGTGCCATCAGTGATAAGCGGGAGGGCCGAGAGACCCAGTACTTC. Amino acids: CAISDKREGRETQYF.

A few counts support this clone. The rearrangement uses TRBV5-1 and TRBJ2-7; 12 nucleotides match TRBD2. The CDR3 is made up of 16 amino acids. Germline assignment: CDR1 SGHRS and CDR2 YFSETQ. The J segment lost 6 bases and the V segment lost 0 bases, leaving 7 bases of the junction unmatched. Written as DNA, the CDR3 is TGCGCCAGCAGCTTGGTCGTGACTAGCGGGAGAGGCGAGCAGTACTTC. Its translation is CASSLVVTSGRGEQYF.

The chain is built from TRBV29-1 and TRBJ2-3, with a tentative D call TRBD1 (6 bases). The CDR3 totals 12 residues. Germline lookup yields CDR1 SQVTM and CDR2 ANQGSEA. V gave up 3 bases and J gave up 5 bases, with 9 bases separating them. The CDR3 bases are TGCAGCGTTGAGAGGGGACAAGATACGCAGTATTTT. It codes for CSVERGQDTQYF.

This clone was counted between two and nine times. The chain has TRBV15 and TRBJ2-7; unclear D gene. From germline, CDR1 is LNHNV and CDR2 YYDKDF (reference sequence). The CDR3 spans 13 residues. V was trimmed by 1 base and J by 5 bases, leaving 9 bases between them. This CDR3 is CATSRGLSDEQYF. CDR3 nucleotide sequence: TGTGCCACCAGCAGAGGATTGTCGGACGAGCAGTACTTC.

The table lists this clone with a few counts. This chain connects TRBV7-2 to TRBJ2-1, with D unresolved. V was cut by 1 base and J by 5 bases, with 9 bases left in between. CDR3 size: 14 residues. CDR1 is SGHTA, CDR2 FQGNSA, per germline. The CDR3 protein is CASSLGGRDNEQFF. The CDR3 coding sequence is TGTGCCAGCAGCTTAGGTGGTCGGGACAATGAGCAGTTCTTC. Drawing the rest from reference TRBV7-2 and TRBJ2-1, the complete variable domain is GAGVSQSPSNKVTEKGKDVELRCDPISGHTALYWYRQSLGQGLEFLIYFQGNSAPDKSGLPSDRFSAERTGGSVSTLTIQRTQQEDSAVYLCASSLGGRDNEQFFGPGTRLTVL.

The chain has TRBV28 and TRBJ2-7, with 10 bases matching TRBD2. CDR1 and CDR2 from the germline V gene are MDHEN and SYDVKM. The CDR3 has 16 residues. V lost 5 bases and J lost 0; bases outside the gene matches: 7. CDR3 protein: CASSVPASGSSYEQYF. The CDR3 DNA follows: TGTGCCAGCAGTGTCCCAGCTAGCGGGAGCTCCTACGAGCAGTACTTC.

This clone came up a few times. The chain couples TRBV19 to TRBJ1-5; D possibly corresponds to TRBD1 (5 bases). V was trimmed by 8 bases and J by 9 bases, leaving 14 bases between them. CDR3 size: 12 residues. CDR1 and CDR2 from the germline V gene are LNHDA and SQIVND (reference sequence). The CDR3 DNA is TGTGCCAGTGGGACTCCCACGATGCCCCAGCATTTT. The encoded protein is CASGTPTMPQHF.

This clone came up a few times. The V gene is TRBV18, the J gene TRBJ2-7; 13 bases match TRBD2. J lost 3 bases, V lost 2 bases, and 7 bases had no gene match. This CDR3 spans 17 amino acids. Looked up from germline, CDR1 is KGHSH and CDR2 is LQKENI. CDR3 loop: CASSPATGLAGFYEQYF. The CDR3 bases are TGTGCCAGCTCACCAGCGACGGGACTAGCGGGGTTCTACGAGCAGTACTTC.

There are a few counts of this clone. In nucleotides, the CDR3 is TGCAGCGTCGGTTACAATGAGCAGTTCTTC. Translated, it gives CSVGYNEQFF. The chain combines TRBV29-1 with TRBJ2-1; no definite D call. The length of the CDR3 is 10 residues. V lost 6 bases, J lost 4 bases, and 4 bases lay in between. Germline V gives CDR1 SQVTM, CDR2 ANQGSEA.

This clone has more than one count but fewer than ten. This rearrangement joins TRBV5-5 to TRBJ1-2, with unresolved D. The V end was cut by 3 bases, the J end by 3 bases, with 6 bases between. The CDR3 runs to 12 residues. Germline CDR1 and CDR2: SGHKS and YYEKEE (reference sequence). CDR3 region: CASSSQYYGYTF. In DNA form, the CDR3 reads TGTGCCAGCAGCTCACAGTACTATGGCTACACCTTC. Full variable domain (rest looked up from reference TRBV5-5 and TRBJ1-2): DAGVTQSPTHLIKTRGQQVTLRCSPISGHKSVSWYQQVLGQGPQFIFQYYEKEERGRGNFPDRFSARQFPNYSSELNVNALLLGDSALYLCASSSQYYGYTFGSGTRLTVV.

The DNA of the CDR3 is TGTGCCAGCAGGCCTAGGGGGACAGGGGAATCTATCGAGGCCAAAAACATTCAGTACTTC. Its translation: CASRPRGTGESIEAKNIQYF. The rearrangement links TRBV28 to TRBJ2-4, with 10 nucleotides matching TRBD1. CDR1 is MDHEN, CDR2 SYDVKM, per germline. This CDR3 comprises 20 residues. J was trimmed by 1 base and V by 6 bases; bases with no gene match: 18.

This clone was recorded a few times. The V and J genes are TRBV6-5 and TRBJ2-3; 8 bases map to TRBD2. Trimming at V came to 4 bases and at J to 6 bases, leaving 6 bases not matched to a gene. Germline V lookup: CDR1 MNHEY, CDR2 SVGAGI. The CDR3 sequence is 14 residues long. CDR3 residues: CASSSGTRMDTQYF. The CDR3 coding sequence is TGTGCCAGCAGTTCCGGGACTAGAATGGATACGCAGTATTTT.

Concerning this clone: Because it lacks the conserved phenylalanine or tryptophan at the end, this CDR3 is likely a read error. No DNA is shown, since the ends of the CDR3 on it are uncertain; the CDR3 is the one TCRdb lists. V gene TRBV2 combines with J gene TRBJ1-1; the table's D call, TRBD1, has no DNA check behind it. Germline V gives CDR1 SNHLY, CDR2 FYNNEI. The CDR3 adds up to 11 amino acids, both ends counted. CDR3 region: CASSKGQFGAI.